The table lists the clone carrying this T cell receptor beta chain with a count of one. The repertoire was sequenced with immunoSEQ multiplex PCR; TCRdb's copy has only in-frame clones and lacks some. The repertoire holds about 380,000 clones, with approximately 96% as singletons. V gave up 0 bases and J gave up 3 bases; unmatched junction bases: 8. Germline values: CDR1 SGHRS, CDR2 YFSETQ. CDR3 length: 17 residues. The data are from a study of shared clonotypes between healthy human individuals. This clonotype originated in a man aged 25 to 40 in good health. V and J are TRBV5-1 and TRBJ2-1, with 8 bases aligning to TRBD2. The sample consisted of memory CD8+ T cells sorted from blood. Documented subset: CD45RO+ cells pooled with CCR7-negative TemRA cells. CDR3 residues: CASSLETSGKHYNEQFF. CDR3 nucleotide sequence: TGCGCCAGCAGCTTGGAAACTAGCGGAAAACACTACAATGAGCAGTTCTTC.